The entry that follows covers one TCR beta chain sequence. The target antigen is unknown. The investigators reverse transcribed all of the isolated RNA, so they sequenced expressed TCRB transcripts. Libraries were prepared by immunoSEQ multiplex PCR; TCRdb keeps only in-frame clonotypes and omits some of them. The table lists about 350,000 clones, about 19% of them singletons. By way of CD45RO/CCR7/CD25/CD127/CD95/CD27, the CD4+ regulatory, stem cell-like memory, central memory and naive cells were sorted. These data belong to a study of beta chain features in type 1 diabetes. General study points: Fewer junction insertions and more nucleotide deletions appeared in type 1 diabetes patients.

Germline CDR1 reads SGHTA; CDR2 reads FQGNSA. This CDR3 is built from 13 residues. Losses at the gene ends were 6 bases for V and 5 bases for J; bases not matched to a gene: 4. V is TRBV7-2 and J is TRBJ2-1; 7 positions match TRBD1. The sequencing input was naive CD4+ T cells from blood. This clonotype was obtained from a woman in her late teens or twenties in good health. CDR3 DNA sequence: TGTGCCAGCAGACTAGACAGGGACAATGAGCAGTTCTTC. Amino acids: CASRLDRDNEQFF.